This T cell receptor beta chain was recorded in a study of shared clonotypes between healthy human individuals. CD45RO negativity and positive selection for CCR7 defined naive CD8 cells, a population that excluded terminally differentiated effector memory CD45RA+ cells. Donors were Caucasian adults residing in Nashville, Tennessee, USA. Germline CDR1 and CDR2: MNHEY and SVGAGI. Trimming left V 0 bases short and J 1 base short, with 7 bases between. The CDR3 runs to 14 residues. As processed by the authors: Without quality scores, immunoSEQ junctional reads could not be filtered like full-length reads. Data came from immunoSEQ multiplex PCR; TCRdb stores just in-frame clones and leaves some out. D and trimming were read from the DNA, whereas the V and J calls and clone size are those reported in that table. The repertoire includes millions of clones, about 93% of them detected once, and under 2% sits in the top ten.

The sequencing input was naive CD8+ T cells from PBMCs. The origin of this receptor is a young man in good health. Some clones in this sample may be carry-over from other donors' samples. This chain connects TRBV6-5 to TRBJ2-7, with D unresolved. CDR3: CASSYSKWSYEQYF. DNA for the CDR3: TGTGCCAGCAGTTACTCGAAGTGGTCCTACGAGCAGTACTTC.